This T cell receptor beta chain was found in a study of cytomegalovirus exposure and HLA in healthy donors. Findings and caveats of the study: According to the study, around 160 TCR beta chains were cytomegalovirus-associated. Analysis was carried out at a later point, and it linked a missense DCLRE1C variant to TCR beta V- and J-gene trimming. An analysis done earlier found most TCR beta V segments productive about 87% or about 30% of the time. A later analysis reportedly found that, within productive TCRs, an Asian-associated ancestry cluster had fewer N-insertions than the mean observed across the approximately 660 donors.

This clone appeared a few times. Antigen: not known. Losses at the gene ends were 5 bases for V and 8 bases for J; bases not matched to a gene: 18. Per the germline V gene, CDR1 is SGHVS and CDR2 is FNYEAQ. This CDR3 is 17 amino acids long. Both 60 Vbeta primers and 13 Jbeta primers went into the PCR. Libraries were prepared by immunoSEQ multiplex PCR; TCRdb keeps only in-frame clonotypes and omits some of them. The data contain about 200,000 clones, around nine tenths of them singletons. The chain links TRBV7-6 to TRBJ2-3; 8 bases fit TRBD1. The origin of this receptor is a woman aged 30 to 39 in good health and CMV-seronegative. The sample taken for sequencing was PBMCs. The CDR3: CASSPDGQGPPRATQYF. The CDR3 region has the DNA TGTGCCAGCAGCCCGGACGGACAGGGCCCTCCCCGGGCTACGCAGTATTTT.